The 9 T cell receptor beta chains presented below share a single source sample, sequenced in a study of OX40 agonist ivuxolimab in advanced cancers. Using immunoSEQ multiplex PCR, the repertoire was profiled, and TCRdb retains in-frame clones only, with some absent. Of approximately 24,000 clones in the sample, 85% to 90% were seen once. Sample: CD4+ or CD8+ T cells sorted from blood, taken in a trial of the OX40 agonist ivuxolimab. The receptors originated from an adult with an advanced solid tumor such as melanoma, head and neck, liver or kidney cancer.

The genes are TRBV7-9 and TRBJ2-6, with TRBD1 as a possible D gene (6 bases). Germline values: CDR1 SEHNR, CDR2 FQNEAQ (reference sequence). V lost 5 bases and J 6 bases, leaving 14 bases between the germline ends. This CDR3 region has 15 residues. CDR3 protein: CASSAQGLSANVLTF. As DNA, the CDR3 is TGTGCCAGCAGCGCACAGGGTCTTTCGGCCAACGTCCTGACTTTC.

The chain couples TRBV9 to TRBJ2-3; 12 bases fit TRBD2. Germline assignment: CDR1 SGDLS and CDR2 YYNGEE. The CDR3 consists of 19 residues. V shed 3 bases, J shed 0 bases, and the junction held 11 bases outside the gene matches. The CDR3: CASSAYLTSGGTSTDTQYF. Written as DNA, the CDR3 is TGTGCCAGCAGCGCCTACCTGACTAGCGGGGGAACTAGCACAGATACGCAGTATTTT.

The chain has TRBV5-1 and TRBJ2-2; TRBD1 agrees at 10 bases. Trimming removed 4 bases from V and 5 bases from J; junction bases left unmatched: 5. CDR3 length equals 15 residues. Germline V gene sequence: CDR1 SGHRS, CDR2 YFSETQ. DNA of the CDR3: TGCGCCAGCAGCCAGACAGGGGGCGCAACCGGGGAGCTGTTTTTT. Its protein product is CASSQTGGATGELFF.

The chain recombines TRBV6-4 with TRBJ2-5, with 7 bases identical to TRBD2. The J call may be incorrect, as the DNA end agrees better with TRBJ2-7. Per the germline V gene, CDR1 is MRHNA and CDR2 is SNTAGT. There are 15 residues in the CDR3. CDR3: CASSVGAGSMYEQYF. Here the CDR3 DNA reads TGTGCCAGCAGTGTAGGAGCGGGGAGTATGTACGAGCAGTACTTC.

The chain couples TRBV7-9 to TRBJ2-1; maybe TRBD2 (5 bases). Trimming took 5 bases from V and 6 from J, leaving 14 bases between them. The CDR3 is 14 amino acids. Looked up from germline, CDR1 is SEHNR and CDR2 is FQNEAQ (reference sequence). Here the CDR3 DNA reads TGTGCCAGCAGCCTGGGTACGGGGAGCAATGAGCAGTTCTTC. Translated, it gives CASSLGTGSNEQFF. The full variable domain, with the rest looked up from reference TRBV7-9 and TRBJ2-1, is DTGVSQNPRHKITKRGQNVTFRCDPISEHNRLYWYRQTLGQGPEFLTYFQNEAQLEKSRLLSDRFSAERPKGSFSTLEIQRTEQGDSAMYLCASSLGTGSNEQFFGPGTRLTVL.

This chain links TRBV5-1 with TRBJ2-3; possible D gene TRBD1, 6 bases. CDR3 size: 18 residues. Trimming removed 1 base at V and 0 bases at J, with 18 bases between. Looked up from germline, CDR1 is SGHRS and CDR2 is YFSETQ. The CDR3 loop reads CASSLYSRDTISTDTQYF. The CDR3 DNA reads TGCGCCAGCAGCTTGTATTCCCGGGACACAATTAGCACAGATACGCAGTATTTT.

This clone was counted once. The chain joins TRBV21-1 to TRBJ2-4; the table's D gene call, TRBD2, was not cross checked with the DNA. TRBV21-1 corresponds to a pseudogene. The length of the CDR3 is 18 residues. CDR3 sequence reads: CARPVVLEREYPLDIQYF. In nucleotides, the CDR3 is TGTGCCAGGCCAGTGGTCTTAGAGCGGGAGTATCCCCTCGACATTCAGTACTTC.

The chain combines TRBV5-6 with TRBJ2-5; 12 positions agree with TRBD2. The CDR3 loop spans 15 amino acids. Germline CDR1 reads SGHDT; CDR2 reads YYEEEE. V lost 2 bases, J lost 5 bases, and 4 bases stayed unmatched. Here the CDR3 reads CASSLLAGGRETQYF. CDR3 sequence (DNA): TGTGCCAGCAGCTTACTAGCGGGGGGTAGGGAGACCCAGTACTTC. Variable domain in full (rest from reference TRBV5-6 and TRBJ2-5): DAGVTQSPTHLIKTRGQQVTLRCSPKSGHDTVSWYQQALGQGPQFIFQYYEEEERQRGNFPDRFSGHQFPNYSSELNVNALLLGDSALYLCASSLLAGGRETQYFGPGTRLLVL.

The chain uses TRBV5-4 and TRBJ1-6; D is perhaps TRBD1 (6 bases). The germline V gene has CDR1 SGHNT and CDR2 YYREEE (reference sequence). Deletions cut 3 bases from V and 9 bases from J, with 13 bases between. The CDR3 has 14 residues. This CDR3 is CASSSSTGPSPLHF. DNA of the CDR3: TGTGCCAGCAGCTCGTCGACAGGACCTTCACCCCTCCACTTT.